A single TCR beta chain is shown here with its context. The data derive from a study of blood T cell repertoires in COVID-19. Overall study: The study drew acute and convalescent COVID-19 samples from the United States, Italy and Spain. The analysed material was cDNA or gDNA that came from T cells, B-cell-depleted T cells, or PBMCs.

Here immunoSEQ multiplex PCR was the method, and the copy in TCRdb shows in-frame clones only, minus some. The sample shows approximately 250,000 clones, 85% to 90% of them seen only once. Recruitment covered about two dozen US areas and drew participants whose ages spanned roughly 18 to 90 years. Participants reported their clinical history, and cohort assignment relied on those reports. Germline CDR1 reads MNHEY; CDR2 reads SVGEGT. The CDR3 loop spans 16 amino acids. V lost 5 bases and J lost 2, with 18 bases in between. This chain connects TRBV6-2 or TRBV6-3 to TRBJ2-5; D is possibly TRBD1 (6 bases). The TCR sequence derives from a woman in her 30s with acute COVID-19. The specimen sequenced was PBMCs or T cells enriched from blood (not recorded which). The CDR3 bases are TGTGCCAGCAGTCGCCGTGAGGGACATGTTCAAGAGACCCAGTACTTC. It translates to CASSRREGHVQETQYF.